This T cell receptor beta chain was captured by sequencing in a study of type 1 regulatory T cells. Overall study context: T-allo10 is an in vitro-generated, Tr1-enriched CD4 T cell product specific for alloantigen.

CDR3 length: 13 amino acids. The V end lost 3 bases, the J end lost 1 base, and 8 bases lay between the germline ends. CDR1 is SQVTM and CDR2 is ANQGSEA in the germline V gene. Notes on this clonotype: Antigen unknown.

TCRdb re-called the reads with MiXCR, one entry per CDR3 protein. The table records over 55,000 distinct CDR3 sequences, roughly half of them present only once. Study observations and caveats: Type 1 regulatory T cells had a more restricted TCR repertoire than non-type 1 regulatory T cells.

This receptor was taken from a human donor in good health. The sequenced material came from cultured non-Tr1 T cells, either the whole culture or a sorted T cell fraction (not recorded which). The genes are TRBV29-1 and TRBJ2-3; no reliable D call. The CDR3 nucleotides are TGCAGCGTTGAGGGTCAGCGCACAGATACGCAGTATTTT. Amino acids: CSVEGQRTDTQYF.